Following are 11 T cell receptor beta chains from one sample sequenced in a study of blood T cell repertoires in COVID-19. TCRdb's table, derived via immunoSEQ multiplex PCR, lists solely in-frame clones and lacks some. The sample includes some 300,000 clones, about nine tenths seen only once; the top ten take less than 3.5%. Sequenced input: PBMCs or T cells enriched from blood (not recorded which). The receptors derive from a woman between 45 and 60 years old who had been exposed to COVID-19.

DNA for the CDR3: TGTGCCTGGACAAGGACAGGGGTAGGGGAGCAGTACTTC. This translates into CAWTRTGVGEQYF. The chain joins TRBV30 to TRBJ2-7; 9 bases line up with TRBD1. The CDR3 runs 13 residues. The J segment lost 7 bases and the V segment lost 4 bases, leaving 8 bases of the junction unmatched. Looked up from germline, CDR1 is GTSNPN and CDR2 is SVGIG (reference sequence).

The chain has TRBV27 and TRBJ1-2, with 8 bases lining up with TRBD1. Trimming removed 5 bases from V and 4 bases from J; junction bases left unmatched: 12. CDR3 length: 16 residues. Germline CDR1 MNHEY, CDR2 SMNVEV (reference sequence). CDR3 DNA sequence: TGTGCCAGCAGTACCCACGCAGGGGGCGGGGGCTATGGCTACACCTTC. As protein: CASSTHAGGGGYGYTF.

The chain has TRBV7-8 and TRBJ1-5; D possibly corresponds to TRBD1 (5 bases). V was shortened by 1 base and J by 2 bases, with 12 bases between the two germline ends. This CDR3 region has 16 residues. From germline, CDR1 is SGHVS and CDR2 FQNEAQ. CDR3 amino acids: CASSLEGRVGNQPQHF. In DNA, the CDR3 is TGTGCCAGCAGCTTAGAGGGCAGGGTCGGCAATCAGCCCCAGCATTTT.

This clone has a single count. V and J are TRBV5-1 and TRBJ2-6; 9 bases agree with TRBD1. J was trimmed by 2 bases and V by 4 bases; bases with no gene match: 1. There are 15 residues in the CDR3. Per the germline V gene, CDR1 is SGHRS and CDR2 is YFSETQ. CDR3 in amino acids: CASSGTGTGANVLTF. The CDR3 nucleotides are TGCGCCAGCAGCGGGACAGGGACTGGGGCCAACGTCCTGACTTTC.

The chain carries TRBV12-3 or TRBV12-4 and TRBJ1-1; 8 nucleotides align to TRBD1. The junction had 4 bases not matched to a gene; V was cut back by 4 bases and J by 6 bases. The CDR3 runs 13 residues. Here the CDR3 DNA reads TGTGCCAGCAGTTCTTACAGGGGGTCTGAAGCTTTCTTT. Encoded protein: CASSSYRGSEAFF.

CDR3 coding DNA: TGTGCCAGCAGTACTATATTCGGGACTAATCAGCCCCAGCATTTT. Protein: CASSTIFGTNQPQHF. The chain combines TRBV27 with TRBJ1-5, with D maybe TRBD1 (5 bases). Germline CDR1 is MNHEY and CDR2 is SMNVEV (reference sequence). This CDR3 is built from 15 residues. The V and J ends lost 5 bases and 4 bases respectively, with 15 bases between them.

The chain uses TRBV7-8 and TRBJ2-7; TRBD1 matches 7 bases. After removal of 2 bases from V and 0 bases from J, the junction contained 4 bases not matched to a gene. The V gene's germline CDR1 is SGHVS and CDR2 FQNEAQ. There are 15 residues in the CDR3. The CDR3 nucleotides are TGTGCCAGCAGCTTACGACAGGGCCACTCCTACGAGCAGTACTTC. This encodes CASSLRQGHSYEQYF.

The J gene is TRBJ1-4, the V gene TRBV28; maybe TRBD1 (6 bases). Germline CDR1 MDHEN, CDR2 SYDVKM. V lost 5 bases, J lost 7 bases, and 14 bases lay in between. CDR3 length: 14 residues. CDR3 coding DNA: TGTGCCAGCAGTGCTGGGGGCACGGTTGAAAAACTGTTTTTT. Protein: CASSAGGTVEKLFF.

The gene calls are TRBV11-2 and TRBJ1-6; 7 positions match TRBD1. CDR1 and CDR2 (germline): SGHAT, FQNNGV. After removal of 5 bases from V and 8 bases from J, the junction contained 12 bases not matched to a gene. This CDR3 has 16 amino acids. The CDR3 here is CASSERVDRVDSPLHF. The CDR3 DNA sequence: TGTGCCAGCAGCGAAAGGGTAGACAGGGTTGATTCACCCCTCCACTTT. The whole variable domain, remainder taken from reference TRBV11-2 and TRBJ1-6, is EAGVAQSPRYKIIEKRQSVAFWCNPISGHATLYWYQQILGQGPKLLIQFQNNGVVDDSQLPKDRFSAERLKGVDSTLKIQPAKLEDSAVYLCASSERVDRVDSPLHFGNGTRLTVT.

The chain is built from TRBV6-5 and TRBJ2-7; D gene uncertain. Germline lookup yields CDR1 MNHEY and CDR2 SVGAGI. The CDR3 covers 11 residues. Trimming stripped 7 bases from V and 4 bases from J, with 8 bases between. Here the CDR3 DNA reads TGTGCCAGCAACAACGGGTACGAGCAGTACTTC. Translation gives CASNNGYEQYF.

The chain's CDR3 is CASSLLERGPGTDTQYF. CDR3 DNA: TGCGCCAGCAGCTTGTTGGAGCGGGGGCCTGGCACAGATACGCAGTATTTT. V is TRBV5-1 and J is TRBJ2-3, with 8 bases aligning to TRBD2. This CDR3 contains 17 residues. Germline V lookup: CDR1 SGHRS, CDR2 YFSETQ. The V gene end was trimmed by 1 base and the J gene end by 1 base; junction bases not matched to a gene: 8.